This T cell receptor beta chain was profiled in a study of technical replicates of blood from a handful of donors. V was clipped by 6 bases and J by 1 base; unmatched bases: 8. The CDR3 has 15 amino acids. Germline V gives CDR1 MDHEN, CDR2 SYDVKM. Sequenced by immunoSEQ multiplex PCR; TCRdb stores in-frame clones only, minus some. Among 100,000 or so clones listed, roughly 95% were seen once. The sequence came from a human donor in good health. This rearrangement joins TRBV28 to TRBJ1-2, with 7 nucleotides matching TRBD1. The material sequenced was T cells isolated from PBMCs. The CDR3 here is CASSQLSGGNYGYTF. CDR3 coding DNA: TGTGCCAGCAGCCAACTCTCAGGGGGTAACTATGGCTACACCTTC.